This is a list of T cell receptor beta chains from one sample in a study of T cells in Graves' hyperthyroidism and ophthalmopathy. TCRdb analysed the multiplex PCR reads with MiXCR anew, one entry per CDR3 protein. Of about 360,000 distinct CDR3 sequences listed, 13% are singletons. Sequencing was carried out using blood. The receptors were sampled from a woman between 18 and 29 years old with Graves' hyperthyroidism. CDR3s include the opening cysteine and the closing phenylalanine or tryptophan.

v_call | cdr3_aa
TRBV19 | CASSIFGTGEREQYF
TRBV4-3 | CASSQGRAGRGYEQYF
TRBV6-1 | CASSDRVGVAETQYF
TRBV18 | CASSRGGAVSNEQFF
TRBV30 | CAWTRQGSQEWFF
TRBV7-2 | CASSLAPAGTDTQYF
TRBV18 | CASHTQVPAGYNSPLHF
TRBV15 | CATSRGPGQGNEKLFF
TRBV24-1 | CATSQENTIYF
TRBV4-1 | CASSQEGGVLGIETQYF
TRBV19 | CASSIGTSGTQQYF
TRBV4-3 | CASSHLGTARPDTQYF
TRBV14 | CASSPRGHYEQYF
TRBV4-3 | CASSEGDYEQYF
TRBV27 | CASSLNAFPTGDYEQYF
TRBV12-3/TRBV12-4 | CASSRTTNSYEQYF
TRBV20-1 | CSAWTGGTDTQYF
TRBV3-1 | CASSPGRSRKIYNEQFF
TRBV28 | CASSSGTEFVVGGYTF
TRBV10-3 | CAISESGTPRNYGYTF
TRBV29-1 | CSGRARGTRELEAFF
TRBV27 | CASSPKTGEAFF
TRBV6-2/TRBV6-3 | CASSYSGTGGEETQYF
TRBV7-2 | CASSLGGALGYEQYF
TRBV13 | CASSAQTEYGGYEQYF
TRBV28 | CASSLGTAAYEQYF
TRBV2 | CASGPSGRAAGELFF
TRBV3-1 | CASSQGASGATDTQYF
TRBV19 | CASKDPGTATSTDTQYF
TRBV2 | CASSGVRGENTEAFF
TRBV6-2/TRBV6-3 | CASTPGESQPQHF
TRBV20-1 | CSASRVLSGSNTEAFF
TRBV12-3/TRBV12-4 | CASSLDRSSRANVLTF
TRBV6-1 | CASRETANTEAFF
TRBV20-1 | CSARQGQIAKNIQYF
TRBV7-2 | CASSSSSDSYEQYF
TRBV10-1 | CASSEGTDTQYF
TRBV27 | CASSLRGRGSYEQYF
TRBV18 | CASSPRTSDEQYF
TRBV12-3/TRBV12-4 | CASQRGWMNTEAFF
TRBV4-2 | CASSQGDRESEAFF
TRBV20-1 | CSARAPSGEQFF
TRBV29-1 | CSVGGGRGNTGELFF
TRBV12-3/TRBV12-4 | CVSSFGGLGYGYTF
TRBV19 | CASSFPGLAGGNTGELFF
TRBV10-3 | CAITEPGIWGYTF
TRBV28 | CASSAGADEKLFF